What follows describes a single T cell receptor beta chain. The antigen it binds to is not known. No base quality information exists; no much larger clone differs at one position. This sample stems from a study of long-term antiretroviral therapy in people with HIV (dated by TCRdb to between 2021 and 2022). For the wider study: Collection of the earliest samples took place about a decade ahead of the 2015 WHO recommendation for immediate ART, at a time when ART was typically delayed until CD4 counts fell. Test extractions of a monoclonal T-cell line alongside approximately 34 polyclonal samples showed no cross-contamination during QIAcube processing. A retrospective serial study tested whether changes in peripheral blood TRB repertoire composition and diversity were associated with ART initiation and durable HIV suppression. About 35% of the 30 participants with HIV were female. From fewer than 35 adults with confirmed HIV infection, the cohort provided under 200 cryopreserved PBMC samples, gathered serially across a mean of approximately six years (range 1-12).

General findings and caveats noted by the study authors: At every time point, the repertoire was dominated by expanded TRB clones first identified before ART initiation, although this dominance fluctuated and, in many PLHIV, declined after ART. HIV repertoires had narrower CDR3 length ranges than controls, and the network structure suggested an antigen-experienced repertoire that shifted only slightly toward naive after ART. The samples span the years 2004 to 2017, and the ART regimens used may be less effective than current regimens. Starting ART was linked to a significant rise in TRB diversity, yet even after long-term ART the diversity remained significantly lower than in transplant donor controls. Because pre-ART samples had limited cell numbers, profiling was done on unsorted PBMC rather than on sorted CD4+ and CD8+ T cells. Owing to limited PBMC availability, only the TCR beta chain was sequenced, without alpha chain pairing. Inferences about post-ART repertoire changes were limited because no data were available on ART adherence, viral resistance or therapy changes.

Inclusion was restricted to participants for whom at least one PBMC sample before ART initiation and at least two post-ART samples were available. Every participant with HIV received treatment in the United States of America. Before DNA extraction, cryopreserved samples of about 0.9-10 million PBMC were thawed and then washed. At the time of the earliest PBMC sample, participants with HIV were aged between roughly 20 and 54 years. Each participant contributed PBMC samples from 1-4 timepoints before ART initiation and 2-8 timepoints after ART initiation, with a median of 7 samples. For every participant, serial HIV viral load, CD4+ T-cell count, ART history and demographic data were obtained. A Qiagen kit on a QIAcube was used to extract genomic DNA from unsorted PBMC, with samples processed in batches of 12. The immunoSEQ hsTCRB v3.0 assay was used at survey level resolution to sequence the TRB variable region. A depth of roughly 35,000-50,000 T-cell genomes per sample was targeted for TRB sequencing. TRB libraries were pooled and sequenced on an Illumina MiSeq using a v3 150-cycle kit. On the authors' methods: Repertoire analysis ran in R within a reproducible Nextflow workflow covering QC, data transformation and analysis. Custom analyses were implemented in LymphoSeq2, an R package for AIRR-Seq data exploration. After excluding a few samples that yielded fewer than 5000 total TRB sequences, approximately 180 HIV repertoires remained for analysis. Among the approximately 200 retained HIV repertoires, 55 to 60 were collected before ART initiation and 120 to 140 were collected after ART initiation. Each repertoire was downsampled to 5000 TRB nucleotide sequences, and summary statistics were averaged across 100 downsampling iterations. TRB sequences were retained for analysis only if CDR3 regions of at least seven amino acids were present. Diversity was measured with a Shannon entropy-derived clonality score and the Gini coefficient. Repertoire networks linked the top 5000 CDR3 amino acid sequences whenever two sequences differed by an edit distance of one. For TRB CDR3 amino acid sequences, GLIPH2 was used to predict antigen specificity groups and MHC restriction. CDR3 amino acid sequences were matched against VDJdb and McPAS-TCR to flag known CMV, EBV, HIV or tissue antigen associations. Pre-ART, post-ART and control groups were compared with Wilcoxon signed-rank tests and Holm-Bonferroni correction. TCRdb stores this immuneACCESS table with in-frame sequences only. Part of the clones is absent; in the studies checked, under half of the shortfall reflects unresolved V genes, and no reason is known for the rest. V, J and clone size were drawn from that table, and D and trimming were deduced from the DNA. The sample profile shows approximately 27,000 clones; about 93% of them were found once. Roughly 4.3% of the sample comes from the top ten.

This specimen was unsorted PBMCs, taken more than 5 years after starting antiretroviral therapy. This TCR came from a woman in her thirties or forties with HIV.

The CDR3 region: CASSQDSGGKNIQYF. The DNA sequence is as follows: TGCGCCAGCAGCCAAGATTCGGGGGGTAAAAACATTCAGTACTTC. This chain joins TRBV4-3 to TRBJ2-4; TRBD2 aligns with 7 central bases. The germline V gene supplies CDR1 LGHNA and CDR2 YSLEER. The CDR3 covers 15 residues, taking in both the cysteine and the phenylalanine. Only the CDR3 region is kept as DNA, spanning 45 bases read in frame from base 1. V has 0 bases trimmed and J has 4 bases trimmed; junction bases matching no gene number 3.